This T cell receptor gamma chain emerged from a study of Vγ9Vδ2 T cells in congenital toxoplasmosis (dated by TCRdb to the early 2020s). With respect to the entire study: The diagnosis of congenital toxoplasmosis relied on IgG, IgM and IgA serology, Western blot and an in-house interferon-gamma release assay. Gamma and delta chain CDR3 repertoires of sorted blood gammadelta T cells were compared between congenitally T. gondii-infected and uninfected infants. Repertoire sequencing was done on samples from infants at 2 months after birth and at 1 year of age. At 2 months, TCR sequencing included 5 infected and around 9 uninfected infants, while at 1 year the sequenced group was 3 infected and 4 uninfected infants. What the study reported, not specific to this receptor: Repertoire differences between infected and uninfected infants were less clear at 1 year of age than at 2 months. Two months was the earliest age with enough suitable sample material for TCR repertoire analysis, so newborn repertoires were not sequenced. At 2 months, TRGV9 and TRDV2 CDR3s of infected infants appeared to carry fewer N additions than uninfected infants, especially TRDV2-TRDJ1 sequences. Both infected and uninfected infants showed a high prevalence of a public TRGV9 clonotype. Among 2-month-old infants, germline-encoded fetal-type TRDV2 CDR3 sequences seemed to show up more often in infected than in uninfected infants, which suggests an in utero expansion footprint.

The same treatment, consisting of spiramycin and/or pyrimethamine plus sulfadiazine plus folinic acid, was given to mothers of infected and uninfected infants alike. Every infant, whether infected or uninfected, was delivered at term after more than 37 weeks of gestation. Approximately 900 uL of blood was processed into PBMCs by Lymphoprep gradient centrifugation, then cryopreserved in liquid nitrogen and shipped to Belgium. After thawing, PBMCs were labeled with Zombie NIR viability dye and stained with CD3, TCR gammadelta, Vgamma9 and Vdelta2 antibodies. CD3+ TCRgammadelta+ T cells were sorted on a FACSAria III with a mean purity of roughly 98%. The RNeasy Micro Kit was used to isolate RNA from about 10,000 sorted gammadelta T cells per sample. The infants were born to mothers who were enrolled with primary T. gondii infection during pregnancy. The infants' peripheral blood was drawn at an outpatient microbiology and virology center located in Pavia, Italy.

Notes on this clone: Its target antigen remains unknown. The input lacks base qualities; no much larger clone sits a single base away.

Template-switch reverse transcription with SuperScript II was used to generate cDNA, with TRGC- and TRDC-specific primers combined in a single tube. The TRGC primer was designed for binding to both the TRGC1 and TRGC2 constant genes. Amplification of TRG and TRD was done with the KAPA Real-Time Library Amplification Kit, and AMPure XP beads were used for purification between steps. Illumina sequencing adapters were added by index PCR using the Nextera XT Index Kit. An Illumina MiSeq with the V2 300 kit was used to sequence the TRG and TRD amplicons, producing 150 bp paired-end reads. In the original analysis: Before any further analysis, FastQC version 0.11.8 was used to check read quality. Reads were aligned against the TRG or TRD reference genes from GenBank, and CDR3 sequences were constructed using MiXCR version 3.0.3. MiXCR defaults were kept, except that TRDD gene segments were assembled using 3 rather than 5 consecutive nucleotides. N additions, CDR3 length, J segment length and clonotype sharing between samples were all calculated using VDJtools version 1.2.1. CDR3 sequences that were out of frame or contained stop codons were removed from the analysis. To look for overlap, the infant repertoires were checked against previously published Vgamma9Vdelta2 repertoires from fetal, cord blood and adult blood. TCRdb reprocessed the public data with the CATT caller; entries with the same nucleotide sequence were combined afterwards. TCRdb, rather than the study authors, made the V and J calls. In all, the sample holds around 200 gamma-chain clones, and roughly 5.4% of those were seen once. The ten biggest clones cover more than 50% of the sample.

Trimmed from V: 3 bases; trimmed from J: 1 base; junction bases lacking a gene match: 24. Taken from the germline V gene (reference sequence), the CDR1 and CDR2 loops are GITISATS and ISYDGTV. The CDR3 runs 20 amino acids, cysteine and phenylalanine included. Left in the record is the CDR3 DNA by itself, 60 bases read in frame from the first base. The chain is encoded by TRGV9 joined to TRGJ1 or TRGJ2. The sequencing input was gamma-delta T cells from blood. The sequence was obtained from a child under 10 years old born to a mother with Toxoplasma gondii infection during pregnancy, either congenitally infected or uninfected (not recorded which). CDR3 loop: CALWELLVVFPMRNYYKKLF. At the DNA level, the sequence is TGTGCCTTGTGGGAGTTGCTAGTTGTTTTTCCAATGCGTAATTATTATAAGAAACTCTTT.